This TCR beta chain stems from a study of spatial heterogeneity in lung cancer. The CDR3 is made up of 15 amino acids. CDR1 SGHAT and CDR2 FQNNGV come from the germline V gene. Trimming stripped 2 bases from V and 1 base from J, with 8 bases between. Described time point: sample taken at primary tumor resection. This clonotype came up a few times. TCRdb re-called the 5' RACE reads with MiXCR, one entry per CDR3 protein. The sample shows 40,000 to 45,000 distinct CDR3 sequences, over 6.5% of them seen only once. The sample here was PBMCs, taken at surgery. The V call is TRBV11-2, the J call TRBJ1-4; D is unclear. This TCR was sampled from a female donor with early-stage non-small cell lung cancer. CDR3 amino acids: CASSLQAGTNEKLFF. The CDR3, as DNA: TGTGCCAGCAGCTTACAGGCGGGAACTAATGAAAAACTGTTTTTT.